Listed below are T cell receptor beta chains from one sample, sequenced in a study of blood T cell repertoires in COVID-19. Repertoires were generated with immunoSEQ multiplex PCR, while TCRdb's copy carries only in-frame clones and drops some. The sample has about 180,000 clones, under 85% seen once. Sequenced material: peripheral blood. The receptors stem from a woman aged 70-85 years with COVID-19, enrolled during active disease. Both conserved end residues are part of each CDR3. The order of the fields is J gene, V gene, CDR3 protein.

TRBJ2-1 | TRBV9 | CASSVEAGTYNEQFF
TRBJ1-5 | TRBV18 | CASSPDRGGNQPQHF
TRBJ2-7 | TRBV7-2 | CASSLSPLAGVDEQYF
TRBJ2-1 | TRBV18 | CASSPGLAAYNEQFF
TRBJ1-1 | TRBV30 | CAWSATGRTEAFF
TRBJ2-7 | TRBV9 | CASSVGGQPFQGQYF
TRBJ1-1 | TRBV5-1 | CASSLQGLRNTEAFF
TRBJ2-2 | TRBV5-1 | CASSLFGTSGTAPGELFF
TRBJ2-7 | TRBV29-1 | CSVVSDEQYF
TRBJ2-1 | TRBV7-3 | CASSLTRGLAGYNEQFF
TRBJ1-3 | TRBV5-4 | CASSVDSSGNTIYF
TRBJ2-1 | TRBV5-5 | CASSLGYVSSYNEQFF
TRBJ1-5 | TRBV28 | CASTPINGGVVNQPQHF
TRBJ2-2 | TRBV24-1 | CATSEPVWTSGSIGGELFF
TRBJ2-3 | TRBV9 | CASTDRPASTDTQYF
TRBJ2-7 | TRBV6-2/TRBV6-3 | CASSRGQVNEQYF
TRBJ1-4 | TRBV5-1 | CASSTSGANEKLFF
TRBJ2-2 | TRBV15 | CATEREGLSTGELFF
TRBJ2-7 | TRBV29-1 | CSASGQGDGEQYF
TRBJ2-3 | TRBV10-2 | CASSVLAARGNTQYF
TRBJ2-6 | TRBV5-1 | CASSVRDSGEAGANVLTF
TRBJ2-2 | TRBV19 | CASSGDRGLGELFF